This TCR beta chain was retrieved from a study of blood T cell repertoires in COVID-19 (dated by TCRdb to about 2020). Some background on the complete study: Samples covering the acute and convalescent phases of COVID-19 were provided by collaborators in the United States, Italy and Spain. The prospective study material was composed of cDNA or gDNA derived from T cells, B-cell-depleted T cells, or PBMCs. Deeply sampled blood TCRbeta repertoires from subjects exposed to, actively infected with, or recovered from COVID-19 were included in the dataset. The repertoires were released in a freely available public database intended as a resource for research on the immune response to SARS-CoV-2. Samples came from the ongoing ImmuneRACE study (first 160 participants) plus 1,254 subjects from 6 global collaborators. A de-identified subject ID, COVID-19 status, age in years and sex were almost always included in the sample metadata. Where HLA class I and class II types were available, the types were taken from metadata supplied by the sample provider, not from assay-based typing.

Spanning cysteine to phenylalanine, the CDR3 consists of 15 amino acids. Only the CDR3 DNA stays, 45 bases, in frame from base 1. V lost 5 bases and J lost 4 bases, and the count of bases not matched to a germline gene is 8. CDR1 SGHVS and CDR2 FQNEAQ are derived from the germline V gene. In regard to this clone: Its recognized antigen is unknown. Base qualities were left out, and no much larger clone turns up one base away.

Overall results and qualifications from the work: How much clinical and demographic metadata was included differed by source and by participant, and the metadata was provided uncurated.

Samples from volunteer blood donors who had recovered from COVID-19 were contributed by a second Seattle source. Collaborating institutions collected whole blood in K2EDTA tubes following their own protocols. Collaborator samples were shipped for TCRbeta analysis as frozen whole blood, isolated PBMCs, or DNA extracted from either sample type. TCRbeta CDR3 regions were amplified from genomic DNA by means of the immunoSEQ Assay, a bias-controlled multiplex PCR. The published analysis was carried out like this. The number of nucleated cells in each sample was estimated by amplification of reference gene primers within the assay. Sequence reads were collapsed and filtered to measure the absolute abundance of every unique TCRbeta CDR3 rearrangement. Productive Simpson clonality was computed per sample as the square root of Simpson's diversity index over productive rearrangements. TCRdb's version of the immuneACCESS table is confined to in-frame rearrangements and falls short of the full clone set. An unresolved V gene accounts for under half of the shortfall where checked; the remainder is of unknown origin. The DNA was the basis for D and trimming; V, J and clone size are from that table. Here the sample has about 140,000 clones; 80% occur a single time. The ten largest make up approximately 3.5% of the sample.

This TCR was recovered from a man aged 65 to 79 who had recovered from COVID-19. The sequence joins TRBV7-8 to TRBJ1-1, with TRBD1 identical over 9 junction bases. The material sequenced was peripheral blood. The nucleotides are TGTGCCAGCAGCCTCTGGACAGGGGAGACCACTGAAGCTTTCTTT. Its protein product is CASSLWTGETTEAFF.